These 28 T cell receptor beta chains originate from one sample sequenced in a study of beta chain features in type 1 diabetes. Every isolated RNA sample was fully reverse transcribed, so sequencing captured expressed TCRB transcripts. Using immunoSEQ multiplex PCR, the repertoire was profiled, and TCRdb retains in-frame clones only, with some absent. The table shows a few hundred thousand clones, with 9.6% occurring only once. The sequenced material came from naive CD4+ T cells from blood. These receptors originate from a young woman in good health.

This clone was detected a few times. This rearrangement joins TRBV7-9 to TRBJ1-2, with 11 bases aligning to TRBD1. This CDR3 is built from 16 residues. V was pared by 5 bases and J by 5 bases, with 10 bases of the junction left unmatched. The germline V gene encodes CDR1 SEHNR and CDR2 FQNEAQ (reference sequence). The CDR3 sequence is CASSKAGQGAWYGYTF. As DNA, the CDR3 is TGTGCCAGCAGCAAGGCCGGACAGGGGGCTTGGTATGGCTACACCTTC.

This clone was recorded many times. This sequence joins TRBV7-2 and TRBJ2-5, with a weak D call TRBD1 (5 bases). The CDR3 runs to 13 residues. The V and J ends lost 6 bases and 5 bases respectively, with 13 bases between them. Per germline, CDR1 SGHTA and CDR2 FQGNSA. CDR3 protein: CASRPVPGETQYF. CDR3 nucleotides: TGTGCCAGCAGACCGGTACCAGGGGAGACCCAGTACTTC. Combining the CDR3 with reference TRBV7-2 and TRBJ2-5 gives the whole variable domain GAGVSQSPSNKVTEKGKDVELRCDPISGHTALYWYRQSLGQGLEFLIYFQGNSAPDKSGLPSDRFSAERTGGSVSTLTIQRTQQEDSAVYLCASRPVPGETQYFGPGTRLLVL.

CDR3: CASSQDYSSGRYEQYF. Written as DNA, the CDR3 is TGTGCCAGCAGCCAAGATTATTCCAGCGGGAGGTACGAGCAGTACTTC. The rearrangement uses TRBV4-2 and TRBJ2-7, with TRBD2 identical over 9 bases. The germline V gene encodes CDR1 LGHNA and CDR2 YNFKEQ. The trim removed 0 bases at V and 4 bases at J, leaving 7 bases unmatched. This CDR3 is built from 16 residues.

The rearrangement uses TRBV19 and TRBJ1-4, with TRBD1 identical over 11 bases. Trimming removed 5 bases from V and 8 bases from J; junction bases left unmatched: 7. CDR3 length equals 15 residues. Germline-derived CDR1 and CDR2 are LNHDA and SQIVND (reference sequence). CDR3 coding DNA: TGTGCCAGTAGTCCGTGGACAGGGGGCGAGGAAAAACTGTTTTTT. Translation: CASSPWTGGEEKLFF.

The rearrangement uses TRBV6-1 and TRBJ1-1, with TRBD1 identical over 8 bases. V shed 2 bases and J 5 bases; nucleotides not matched to a gene: 7. This CDR3 spans 15 amino acids. Germline V gene sequence: CDR1 MNHNS, CDR2 SASEGT. The CDR3 region has the DNA TGTGCCAGCAGTGAAAGCCTTAACAGGGGGACTGAAGCTTTCTTT. It specifies CASSESLNRGTEAFF.

This clone was picked up a small number of times. V is TRBV7-2 and J is TRBJ2-3; a weak D match, TRBD2 (5 bases). The CDR3 has 15 residues. Germline lookup yields CDR1 SGHTA and CDR2 FQGNSA. V lost 3 bases to trimming and J lost 1 base, with 11 bases between them. CDR3 coding DNA: TGTGCCAGCAGCTTTAGACCCGGGGGCACAGATACGCAGTATTTT. Translation: CASSFRPGGTDTQYF.

The chain employs TRBV6-5 and TRBJ2-5, with D tentatively TRBD1 (6 bases). Germline CDR1 MNHEY, CDR2 SVGAGI. V gave up 1 base and J gave up 2 bases, with 11 bases separating them. CDR3 length: 15 amino acids. The CDR3 DNA sequence: TGTGCCAGCAGTTACTTGGGTGGGACACAAGAGACCCAGTACTTC. Translating it yields CASSYLGGTQETQYF.

This clone was counted a few times. The chain uses TRBV5-4 and TRBJ2-7; tentatively, D is TRBD1 (6 bases). Germline assignment: CDR1 SGHNT and CDR2 YYREEE (reference sequence). This CDR3 is 13 amino acids long. With 4 bases removed from V and 6 bases from J, the gap between germline ends came to 14 bases. The DNA for the CDR3 is TGTGCCAGCAGCCCGGACAGAGAGGGCGAGCAGTACTTC. Residues: CASSPDREGEQYF.

This clone was detected a few times. V gene TRBV2 combines with J gene TRBJ1-1; D not resolved. Germline CDR1 SNHLY, CDR2 FYNNEI. Trimming cost V 3 bases and J 8 bases, with 16 bases left between them. The CDR3 length is 14 residues. DNA of the CDR3: TGTGCCAGCAGTGACTTGGGTTCCCTAGTCGAAGCTTTCTTT. This codes for CASSDLGSLVEAFF.

The gene calls are TRBV27 and TRBJ1-2; D might be TRBD1 (5 bases). Trimming pared 3 bases from V and 8 bases from J, leaving 16 bases between. This CDR3 region has 14 residues. Germline V gene lookup returns CDR1 MNHEY and CDR2 SMNVEV (reference sequence). The CDR3 coding sequence is TGTGCCAGCAGTTTTTACGCCGGCGGGGGGGGCTACACCTTC. Protein sequence: CASSFYAGGGGYTF.

This clone was counted between two and nine times. This sequence joins TRBV30 and TRBJ2-3; perhaps TRBD2 as D (5 bases). V was pared by 0 bases and J by 3 bases, with 22 bases between. The CDR3 sequence is 18 residues long. The germline V gene encodes CDR1 GTSNPN and CDR2 SVGIG (reference sequence). CDR3 protein: CAWSVGLAKYSGTDTQYF. CDR3 nucleotide sequence: TGTGCCTGGAGTGTCGGGCTAGCTAAATATTCGGGTACAGATACGCAGTATTTT. Drawing the rest from reference TRBV30 and TRBJ2-3, the complete variable domain is SQTIHQWPATLVQPVGSPLSLECTVEGTSNPNLYWYRQAAGRGLQLLFYSVGIGQISSEVPQNLSASRPQDRQFILSSKKLLLSDSGFYLCAWSVGLAKYSGTDTQYFGPGTRLTVL.

This clone was recorded a few times. The chain has TRBV6-1 and TRBJ2-5, with TRBD2 matching 7 bases. The V gene's germline CDR1 is MNHNS and CDR2 SASEGT. This CDR3 has 15 residues. J was trimmed by 5 bases and V by 1 base; bases with no gene match: 7. The CDR3 bases are TGTGCCAGCAGTGAAGTTGCGGGGGATCAGGAGACCCAGTACTTC. Its protein is CASSEVAGDQETQYF.

This sequence joins TRBV5-4 and TRBJ2-7, with 7 bases fitting TRBD1. V shed 4 bases and J 6 bases; nucleotides not matched to a gene: 4. This CDR3 region has 12 residues. Looked up from germline, CDR1 is SGHNT and CDR2 is YYREEE (reference sequence). The CDR3 region has the DNA TGTGCCAGCAGCCCGACAGGGACCGAGCAGTACTTC. Its translation is CASSPTGTEQYF.

This clone was seen only a few times. The J gene is TRBJ2-6, the V gene TRBV6-1; D unresolved. Germline CDR1 and CDR2: MNHNS and SASEGT. This CDR3 contains 14 residues. The ends were cut back, 4 bases at V and 3 bases at J, with 7 bases in the middle. The CDR3 loop reads CASSVRVGANVLTF. Written as DNA, the CDR3 is TGTGCCAGCAGTGTTAGAGTTGGGGCCAACGTCCTGACTTTC.

The chain combines TRBV30 with TRBJ2-7; the match to TRBD1 covers 8 bases. Looked up from germline, CDR1 is GTSNPN and CDR2 is SVGIG (reference sequence). V was pared by 2 bases and J by 3 bases, with 3 bases of the junction left unmatched. The CDR3 is 13 residues long. The CDR3 loop reads CAWSKDRGYEQYF. CDR3 in DNA: TGTGCCTGGAGTAAAGACAGGGGCTACGAGCAGTACTTC.

V gene TRBV11-2 combines with J gene TRBJ2-1, with D possibly TRBD2 on 7 matching bases. This CDR3 contains 16 residues. The germline V and J ends were trimmed by 6 bases and 6 bases, with 21 bases remaining between them. Germline values: CDR1 SGHAT, CDR2 FQNNGV. The CDR3 sequence is CASRYRGGTPPNEQFF. The CDR3 coding sequence is TGTGCCAGCAGGTATAGGGGGGGGACACCCCCCAATGAGCAGTTCTTC.

This clone was recorded a few times. The rearrangement joins TRBV30 to TRBJ1-5; D is ambiguous. V was trimmed by 0 bases and J by 5 bases, leaving 8 bases between them. The CDR3 runs 13 residues. Germline V gene sequence: CDR1 GTSNPN, CDR2 SVGIG (reference sequence). For the CDR3, the DNA is TGTGCCTGGAGTGTACGCACGGATCAGCCCCAGCATTTT. Translated, it gives CAWSVRTDQPQHF. Based on the CDR3 plus reference TRBV30 and TRBJ1-5, the full variable domain is SQTIHQWPATLVQPVGSPLSLECTVEGTSNPNLYWYRQAAGRGLQLLFYSVGIGQISSEVPQNLSASRPQDRQFILSSKKLLLSDSGFYLCAWSVRTDQPQHFGDGTRLSIL.

The table lists this clone with a few counts. The chain combines TRBV9 with TRBJ2-7; 9 bases match TRBD2. CDR1 is SGDLS and CDR2 is YYNGEE in the germline V gene. The CDR3 sequence is 16 residues long. J was trimmed by 4 bases and V by 3 bases; bases with no gene match: 11. The CDR3 loop is CASSADPSGARYEQYF. In DNA, the CDR3 is TGTGCCAGCAGCGCAGACCCTAGCGGGGCCCGGTACGAGCAGTACTTC.

This clone has only a few counts. The CDR3 loop is CASSIERGQNYGYTF. CDR3 coding DNA: TGTGCCAGCAGTATCGAACGGGGTCAGAACTATGGCTACACCTTC. The chain uses TRBV28 and TRBJ1-2; D ambiguous. Trimming left V 5 bases short and J 2 bases short, with 15 bases between. The length of the CDR3 is 15 residues. From germline, CDR1 is MDHEN and CDR2 SYDVKM.

Only a few counts were recorded for this clone. Here the CDR3 DNA reads TGTGCCAGCGGCGAGGGCAAGGCCAATGAGCAGTTCTTC. This codes for CASGEGKANEQFF. The V gene is TRBV6-6, the J gene TRBJ2-1; D might be TRBD2 (5 bases). Germline V gene sequence: CDR1 MNHNY, CDR2 SVGAGI (reference sequence). The CDR3 has 13 amino acids. V lost 8 bases and J lost 6, with 14 bases in between.

This clone was seen a few times. V gene TRBV18 combines with J gene TRBJ2-1, with TRBD1 matching over 9 bases. The CDR3 spans 16 residues. Germline values: CDR1 KGHSH, CDR2 LQKENI. Germline trimming cut 3 bases from V and 8 bases from J; bases unmatched to any gene: 11. The CDR3 region has the DNA TGTGCCAGCTCACCCCAATCGACAGGGGGGATCGATGAGCAGTTCTTC. Its protein product is CASSPQSTGGIDEQFF.

The chain couples TRBV6-5 to TRBJ2-7, with D tentatively TRBD2 (6 bases). This CDR3 has 16 amino acids. Germline V gene lookup returns CDR1 MNHEY and CDR2 SVGAGI. V shed 0 bases and J shed 1 base, with 13 bases lying between them. CDR3 loop: CASSYSGGATSYEQYF. The CDR3 region has the DNA TGTGCCAGCAGTTACTCTGGCGGGGCAACGTCCTACGAGCAGTACTTC.

This rearrangement joins TRBV30 to TRBJ2-7, with D maybe TRBD1 (6 bases). Germline lookup yields CDR1 GTSNPN and CDR2 SVGIG (reference sequence). V was trimmed by 7 bases and J by 3 bases, leaving 19 bases between them. There are 14 residues in the CDR3. CDR3 amino acids: CASQRTGQFYEQYF. The CDR3 bases are TGTGCCTCACAGCGTACAGGACAGTTCTACGAGCAGTACTTC.

The chain recombines TRBV27 with TRBJ2-7; TRBD1 is a possible D gene (6 bases). From germline, CDR1 is MNHEY and CDR2 SMNVEV (reference sequence). Trimming shortened V by 4 bases and J by 1 base, and 14 bases separated the two germline ends. The CDR3 length is 15 residues. CDR3 sequence: CASSSIPRGSYEQYF. The CDR3 nucleotides are TGTGCCAGCAGTTCTATACCAAGGGGGTCCTACGAGCAGTACTTC.

This clone has a count of ten or more. The rearrangement joins TRBV29-1 to TRBJ2-1, with 8 bases fitting TRBD1. The CDR3 has 13 amino acids. V shed 5 bases, J shed 4 bases, and the junction held 4 bases outside the gene matches. CDR1 SQVTM and CDR2 ANQGSEA come from the germline V gene. The CDR3 region has the DNA TGCAGCGTTACCGGGACAGGATACAATGAGCAGTTCTTC. Residues: CSVTGTGYNEQFF.

This clone was counted a few times. The chain carries TRBV2 and TRBJ2-2; D gene uncertain. The CDR3 sequence is 15 residues long. Per germline, CDR1 SNHLY and CDR2 FYNNEI. The V and J ends lost 7 bases and 1 base respectively, with 13 bases between them. CDR3 residues: CASTPSSGNTGELFF. CDR3 DNA: TGTGCCAGCACCCCGTCCTCCGGGAACACCGGGGAGCTGTTTTTT. The full variable domain, in which reference TRBV2 and TRBJ2-2 provide the parts outside the CDR3, is EPEVTQTPSHQVTQMGQEVILRCVPISNHLYFYWYRQILGQKVEFLVSFYNNEISEKSEIFDDQFSVERPDGSNFTLKIRSTKLEDSAMYFCASTPSSGNTGELFFGEGSRLTVL.

V and J are TRBV27 and TRBJ2-5; 8 nucleotides match TRBD2. Germline V gene data show CDR1 as MNHEY and CDR2 as SMNVEV (reference sequence). This CDR3 is built from 14 residues. Unmatched junction bases numbered 7, after V lost 8 bases and J lost 2 bases. As DNA, the CDR3 is TGTGCCAGCCGACCTAGCGGGCGTCAAGAGACCCAGTACTTC. This translates into CASRPSGRQETQYF.

Only a few counts were recorded for this clone. The rearrangement joins TRBV6-5 to TRBJ1-4; TRBD1 agrees at 7 bases. The V gene's germline CDR1 is MNHEY and CDR2 SVGAGI. V gave up 4 bases and J gave up 8 bases; unmatched junction bases: 7. This CDR3 is 14 amino acids long. The CDR3 loop reads CASSSGTVGEKLFF. The CDR3 coding sequence is TGTGCCAGCAGTTCCGGGACAGTTGGGGAAAAACTGTTTTTT.